This T cell receptor (beta chain) is from a study of blood T cells in healthy people across ages (dated by TCRdb to 2014 to 2015). With respect to the entire study: In model experiments, roughly one uniquely barcoded TCR beta cDNA molecule per two T cells was captured by template switching. To track age-related changes in TCR beta repertoire diversity, the study relied on deep sequencing normalized with unique cDNA molecular identifiers. The donors were divided into four age groups: young (average roughly 15 years), middle-aged (roughly 42), aged (approximately 62) and long-lived (82). To avoid experimental bias, donors of different ages were spread randomly across the sequencing lanes. For two donors (one aged 18 to 29 and one aged 80 or older), the study analyzed two additional independent replicas of 1 million unique cDNA reads from the same blood draw. General study outcomes and caveats: As age increased, observed TCR beta diversity per million T cells dropped in a roughly linear way, and a significant reduction was already evident by age 40. Since profiling was done on bulk unsorted PBMCs, naive and antigen-experienced compartments could not be conclusively compared. Compared with the aged group, more naive CD4+ T cells, fewer expanded clones and increased TCR diversity were shown by the long-lived group, suggesting age selection. Estimates of total diversity based on one million sequenced T cells were regarded as lower bounds and as underestimates. Donor CMV infection status was unknown, potentially confounding age-related changes in expanded clonotypes. Observed TCR beta diversity correlated strongly with the percentage of naive T cells measured by flow cytometry.

Donors were 39 systemically healthy Caucasian individuals from Russia aged 6 to 90 years. Approximately 9.3 milliliters of peripheral blood were drawn from each donor into EDTA-treated Vacutainer tubes. Ficoll-Paque density-gradient centrifugation was used to isolate PBMCs, with at least 6 million obtained per sample. Trizol reagent was used to extract total RNA from the PBMCs, yielding at least 5.5 micrograms per sample. Naive CD45RAhigh/CD27high T cell percentages were measured by flow cytometry on a PBMC aliquot from every donor. Receptor libraries were prepared by 5' RACE. Sequencer: Illumina HiSeq 2500. A second PCR of about 6 to 12 cycles was run with a J-beta primer mix and a sample-barcoded 5' primer. A template-switch 5' adaptor carrying 12 random nucleotides introduced a unique molecular identifier onto each TCR beta cDNA molecule. Each sample yielded at least 3 million CDR3-containing paired-end reads. First-strand cDNA was synthesized from all RNA with the Mint cDNA synthesis kit, primed by a TRBC-specific oligonucleotide. All cDNA was treated with uracil-DNA glycosylase and then went through a first 18-cycle PCR with the universal primers M1SS and BC2_uni_R. The authors' analysis ran thus. For normalization, 1 million high-quality reads, each with a distinct molecular identifier, were randomly selected from each sample. Reads sharing molecular identifiers were discarded rather than binned into consensus sequences. MiTCR, with a Q25 quality threshold and the strictest error-elimination algorithm, was used for CDR3 identification, clonotype clustering and error correction. A nonparametric unseen species model using Euler transformation provided a lower-bound estimate of total TCR beta diversity. TCRdb reran the public reads through fastp at Q25 and MiXCR, keeping productive beta chains. Records with the same CDR3 protein are collapsed into one entry carrying the most frequent genes and DNA. TCRdb, rather than the study authors, made the V and J calls. The sample table contains 870,000 or so distinct CDR3 sequences; only one count was recorded for about 28% of them. Roughly a sixth of the sample comes from the top ten.

The germline V gene (reference sequence) specifies MNHEY as CDR1 and SMNVEV as CDR2. Inclusive of the bounding cysteine and phenylalanine, the CDR3 is 17 residues long. Only the CDR3 DNA stays, 51 bases, in frame from base 1. This clonotype was counted between two and nine times. Its binding antigen is unknown. A much larger clone lies one base from this, so it may be a read error. Material for sequencing was blood. The source of this sequence is a woman older than 75 in good health. The V and J segments used are TRBV27 and TRBJ2-1, with no confidently assigned D gene. The nucleotides are TGTGCCAGCAGTTACCGGGCACCATTTACCTCCTACAATGAGCAGGTCTTC. This encodes CASSYRAPFTSYNEQVF.